A single sample gave rise to the 26 T cell receptor beta chains below, sequenced in a study of blood T cells in healthy people across ages. Then a second PCR, running about 6 to 12 cycles, was carried out with a sample-barcoded 5' primer and a J-beta primer mix. MiXCR, applied by TCRdb to the 5' RACE reads, yields one record per CDR3 protein. The sample yields approximately 810,000 distinct CDR3 sequences, around 28% seen once. The sample consisted of blood. The receptors here all came from an elderly woman in good health.

The chain links TRBV5-1 to TRBJ2-3; TRBD2 matches 8 bases. This CDR3 region has 15 residues. Looked up from germline, CDR1 is SGHRS and CDR2 is YFSETQ. V was pared by 4 bases and J by 3 bases, with 7 bases of the junction left unmatched. As DNA, the CDR3 is TGCGCCAGCAGCCAGGGGACTAGTGAAACAGATACGCAGTATTTT. Its translation: CASSQGTSETDTQYF.

In this sample, this clonotype turned up many times. CDR3 residues: CASSLNQGIGHGSPLHF. CDR3 DNA: TGTGCCAGCAGCTTGAACCAGGGGATAGGTCACGGCTCACCCCTCCACTTT. The V call is TRBV5-6, the J call TRBJ1-6, with D tentatively TRBD1 (6 bases). The V end lost 1 base, the J end lost 10 bases, and 21 bases lay between the germline ends. The CDR3 runs to 17 residues. From germline, CDR1 is SGHDT and CDR2 YYEEEE.

The chain carries TRBV30 and TRBJ2-1; TRBD2 is a possible D gene (7 bases). There are 12 residues in the CDR3. Germline CDR1 is GTSNPN and CDR2 is SVGIG (reference sequence). Trimming cost V 2 bases and J 14 bases, with 16 bases left between them. The CDR3 spells CAWSLRGGREFF. As DNA, the CDR3 is TGTGCCTGGAGTTTAAGGGGGGGACGAGAGTTCTTC.

This clonotype was seen only a few times. This may be a read error: a much more frequent sequence differs by one nucleotide. The CDR3, as DNA: TGTGCCAGCAGCTTGACTAGCGGGGGGCAGGAGCAGTACTTC. Encoded protein: CASSLTSGGQEQYF. The chain carries TRBV7-9 and TRBJ2-7; 13 nucleotides align to TRBD2. V lost 3 bases, J lost 7 bases, and 3 bases stayed unmatched. The CDR3 sequence is 14 residues long. In germline, CDR1 is SEHNR, CDR2 FQNEAQ (reference sequence).

To note about this clonotype: A read error may explain this, as a much larger clone is one base away. The chain employs TRBV6-2 or TRBV6-3 and TRBJ2-7; 8 nucleotides match TRBD2. Germline V lookup: CDR1 MNHEY, CDR2 SVGEGT. CDR3 size: 14 residues. After removal of 5 bases from V and 3 bases from J, the junction contained 6 bases not matched to a gene. For the CDR3, the DNA is TGTGCCAGCAGTAAGAGCGGGGGAGGCTACGAGCAGTACTTC. It translates to CASSKSGGGYEQYF.

The V gene is TRBV4-1, the J gene TRBJ1-2; no clear D gene. Per germline, CDR1 MGHRA and CDR2 YSYEKL. This CDR3 comprises 13 residues. The ends were cut back, 3 bases at V and 4 bases at J, with 9 bases in the middle. This CDR3 reads CASSHPWAYGYTF. Written as DNA, the CDR3 is TGCGCCAGCAGCCACCCCTGGGCCTATGGCTACACCTTC.

This clonotype appeared a few times. The chain combines TRBV18 with TRBJ1-1, with 12 bases that match TRBD1. The CDR3 has 17 amino acids. From germline, CDR1 is KGHSH and CDR2 LQKENI. Trimming removed 3 bases from V and 3 bases from J; junction bases left unmatched: 8. The DNA of the CDR3 is TGTGCCAGCTCACCCCGAGACGGGACAGGGGGCTACACTGAAGCTTTCTTT. Translating it yields CASSPRDGTGGYTEAFF.

This clonotype turned up a few times. This chain links TRBV29-1 with TRBJ2-5, with TRBD1 identical over 11 bases. V trimming: 7 bases; J trimming: 2 bases; junction bases outside the gene matches: 3. The CDR3 extends over 13 amino acids. Germline lookup yields CDR1 SQVTM and CDR2 ANQGSEA. CDR3 amino acids: CSARDRGQETQYF. DNA of the CDR3: TGCAGCGCCAGGGACAGGGGGCAAGAGACCCAGTACTTC.

Concerning this clonotype: A much larger clone lies one base from this, so it may be a read error. As DNA, the CDR3 is TGCAGTGCTAGAGAGGCGGGGGGGCGAGTAAATGAGCAGTACTTC. This codes for CSAREAGGRVNEQYF. The chain joins TRBV20-1 to TRBJ2-5; TRBD2 matches 9 bases. Trimming cost V 0 bases and J 11 bases; bases outside gene matches: 13. Germline V gene lookup returns CDR1 DFQATT and CDR2 SNEGSKA (reference sequence). The CDR3 loop spans 15 amino acids.

This clonotype was recorded many times. The chain links TRBV11-2 to TRBJ2-3; 7 bases agree with TRBD1. Germline values: CDR1 SGHAT, CDR2 FQNNGV. The CDR3 covers 17 residues. J gave up 0 bases and V 5 bases, and 11 bases lay outside the gene matches. The CDR3 is CASSPIPGTVSTDTQYF. Here the CDR3 DNA reads TGTGCCAGCAGCCCCATTCCCGGGACAGTAAGCACAGATACGCAGTATTTT.

With regard to this clonotype: A much larger clone lies one base from this, so it may be a read error. The conserved phenylalanine or tryptophan is not found at the CDR3 terminus, so this likely reflects a read error. The V gene is TRBV12-3 or TRBV12-4, the J gene TRBJ2-4, with 7 positions matching TRBD1. The assigned J gene may be wrong: the sequence end matches TRBJ2-7 better. This CDR3 region has 13 residues. Here the CDR3 reads CASRPTGSYEQYC. The DNA of the CDR3 is TGTGCCAGCAGACCGACAGGGTCCTACGAGCAGTACTGC.

The chain joins TRBV7-9 to TRBJ2-3; 11 bases are a match to TRBD1. Unmatched junction bases numbered 6, after V lost 2 bases and J lost 5 bases. In germline, CDR1 is SEHNR, CDR2 FQNEAQ (reference sequence). The CDR3 has 16 residues. CDR3 sequence (DNA): TGTGCCAGCAGCTTAACTTCCGGGACAGGGGGAGATACGCAGTATTTT. Protein product: CASSLTSGTGGDTQYF.

Turning to this clonotype: Since a much larger clone is just one base distant, this may be a read error. Here the CDR3 reads CAWSGSGFLQFF. CDR3 DNA: TGTGCCTGGAGTGGTTCGGGTTTTTTGCAGTTCTTC. This chain links TRBV30 with TRBJ2-1; D is undetermined. V was clipped by 1 base and J by 12 bases, with 13 bases between them. Germline-derived CDR1 and CDR2 are GTSNPN and SVGIG (reference sequence). The CDR3 loop spans 12 amino acids.

This clonotype has only a few counts. CDR3 nucleotides: TGTGCCACCAGCAGGGGCGGACAGGCGACTTCACCCCTCCACTTT. Amino acids: CATSRGGQATSPLHF. The chain joins TRBV15 to TRBJ1-6; TRBD1 agrees at 7 bases. V trimming: 3 bases; J trimming: 9 bases; junction bases outside the gene matches: 8. The CDR3 has 15 amino acids. Germline V gene sequence: CDR1 LNHNV, CDR2 YYDKDF (reference sequence). The full variable domain, in which reference TRBV15 and TRBJ1-6 provide the parts outside the CDR3, is DAMVIQNPRYQVTQFGKPVTLSCSQTLNHNVMYWYQQKSSQAPKLLFHYYDKDFNNEADTPDNFQSRRPNTSFCFLDIRSPGLGDTAMYLCATSRGGQATSPLHFGNGTRLTVT.

The chain carries TRBV2 and TRBJ2-5, with 7 bases lining up with TRBD1. This CDR3 is built from 14 residues. The J segment lost 5 bases and the V segment lost 7 bases, leaving 10 bases of the junction unmatched. CDR1 and CDR2 from the germline V gene are SNHLY and FYNNEI. Written as DNA, the CDR3 is TGTGCCAGCAAGCTGACAGGGCCACGGGAGACCCAGTACTTC. It is translated as CASKLTGPRETQYF.

This chain joins TRBV2 and TRBJ1-5, with 8 bases matching TRBD1. With 5 bases clipped from V and 2 bases from J, the junction kept 17 bases outside the gene matches. The length of the CDR3 is 19 residues. Germline V CDR1 and CDR2: SNHLY, FYNNEI. The CDR3 is CASSPPLATGEVGNQPQHF. The CDR3 region has the DNA TGTGCCAGCAGTCCCCCGTTAGCGACAGGGGAGGTAGGCAATCAGCCCCAGCATTTT.

The V call is TRBV28, the J call TRBJ1-2; D not certain. The V end was cut by 4 bases, the J end by 4 bases, with 16 bases between. CDR1 and CDR2 (germline): MDHEN, SYDVKM. There are 15 residues in the CDR3. The CDR3 nucleotides are TGTGCCAGCAGTTCCGGAGGAGGGAACCCCTATGGCTACACCTTC. Its protein product is CASSSGGGNPYGYTF.

The chain links TRBV5-1 to TRBJ1-4; D perhaps matches TRBD1 (6 bases). With 4 bases removed from V and 5 bases from J, the gap between germline ends came to 18 bases. CDR3 length: 16 amino acids. CDR1 SGHRS and CDR2 YFSETQ come from the germline V gene. In DNA, the CDR3 is TGCGCCAGCAGCCTACCCTTGACAGGAATGAATGAAAAACTGTTTTTT. Encoded protein: CASSLPLTGMNEKLFF.

The chain uses TRBV7-2 and TRBJ2-6, with D perhaps assigned TRBD1 or TRBD2 (6 bases each). Germline V gives CDR1 SGHTA, CDR2 FQGNSA. The CDR3 has 19 residues. The ends were cut back, 2 bases at V and 0 bases at J, with 17 bases in the middle. The CDR3 coding sequence is TGTGCCAGCAGCTTACGGTGGGGGGCCCTCGCCTCTGGGGCCAACGTCCTGACTTTC. Amino acid sequence: CASSLRWGALASGANVLTF.

This clonotype was detected many times. The chain links TRBV7-9 to TRBJ2-3; TRBD1 agrees at 9 bases. The CDR3 is made up of 16 amino acids. Trimming took 7 bases from V and 0 from J; bases not matched to a gene: 8. Germline CDR1 is SEHNR and CDR2 is FQNEAQ (reference sequence). The CDR3 DNA reads as TGTGCCAGCACCTTGGGACAGGGAACGAGCACAGATACGCAGTATTTT. This encodes CASTLGQGTSTDTQYF.

The sample holds one count of this clonotype. The chain recombines TRBV7-9 with TRBJ2-7, with D unresolved. Germline V lookup: CDR1 SEHNR, CDR2 FQNEAQ (reference sequence). The ends were cut back, 7 bases at V and 3 bases at J, with 7 bases in the middle. The CDR3 loop spans 11 amino acids. The CDR3 region is CASTYNYEQYF. In DNA form, the CDR3 reads TGTGCCAGCACCTATAACTACGAGCAGTACTTC.

This clonotype was counted between two and nine times. The chain employs TRBV6-4 and TRBJ1-2, with D possibly being TRBD1 (6 bases). Germline-derived CDR1 and CDR2 are MRHNA and SNTAGT. The length of the CDR3 is 13 residues. The V and J ends lost 2 bases and 4 bases respectively, with 8 bases between them. CDR3 sequence (DNA): TGTGCCAGCAGTGACCCGGACAGCTATGGCTACACCTTC. This sequence encodes CASSDPDSYGYTF.

Ten or more counts support this clonotype. The V gene is TRBV5-1, the J gene TRBJ2-5, with D tentatively TRBD1 or TRBD2 (6 bases each). Germline V gene data show CDR1 as SGHRS and CDR2 as YFSETQ. The CDR3 loop spans 15 amino acids. V lost 0 bases to trimming and J lost 1 base, with 10 bases between them. The CDR3 protein is CASSLVPGAQETQYF. The DNA for the CDR3 is TGCGCCAGCAGCTTGGTCCCGGGGGCCCAAGAGACCCAGTACTTC.

This clonotype occurred a few times. The chain recombines TRBV6-5 with TRBJ2-5; perhaps TRBD1 as D (6 bases). The V end was cut by 2 bases, the J end by 11 bases, with 30 bases between. This CDR3 has 18 residues. Germline V lookup: CDR1 MNHEY, CDR2 SVGAGI. The CDR3 is CASSYNYSPGDHCNEQYF. The CDR3 bases are TGTGCCAGCAGTTACAATTACAGCCCAGGGGACCACTGCAATGAGCAGTACTTC.

Concerning this clonotype itself: A single base separates this from a much larger clone, so it may be a read error. This chain connects TRBV20-1 to TRBJ2-7, with TRBD2 identical over 7 bases. Germline V gene lookup returns CDR1 DFQATT and CDR2 SNEGSKA (reference sequence). The CDR3 is 11 amino acids. The CDR3 nucleotides read TGCAGCGTCGGGGGGACCCATGAGCAGTACTTC. It encodes CSVGGTHEQYF.

This clonotype showed up many times. The CDR3 loop reads CASSFGTGVREQYF. CDR3 bases: TGTGCCAGCAGCTTTGGGACAGGGGTAAGAGAGCAGTACTTC. The V and J genes are TRBV7-2 and TRBJ2-7, with 10 bases matching TRBD1. The junction had 6 bases not matched to a gene; V was cut back by 3 bases and J by 7 bases. This CDR3 has 14 residues. Germline V gene data show CDR1 as SGHTA and CDR2 as FQGNSA.